A selection of T cell receptor beta chains follows, all from one sample in a study of shared clonotypes between healthy human individuals. The data were produced by immunoSEQ multiplex PCR, yet TCRdb's version contains in-frame clones alone and is incomplete. The sample has approximately 320,000 clones; 74% are singletons. The specimen was memory CD4+ T cells sorted from blood. The receptors here all came from a man aged 25-40 years in good health. CDR3s include the opening cysteine and the closing phenylalanine or tryptophan. The D gene is left open where the match is weak. Size values are once, few and many counts, or a class for expanded clones, and some rows have none.

clone_size d_call j_call v_call cdr3_nt cdr3_aa
. . TRBJ2-7 TRBV7-2 TGTGCCAGCAGCTTAGGGAGGGGCGACTACGAGCAGTACTTC CASSLGRGDYEQYF
. TRBD2 TRBJ2-1 TRBV7-6 TGTGCCAGCAGCTTACTGACTAGCGGGATTAGCAATGAGCAGTTCTTC CASSLLTSGISNEQFF
. . TRBJ1-2 TRBV5-4 TGTGCCAGCAGCTTGTATCTAGGAGGTGGCTACACCTTC CASSLYLGGGYTF
few TRBD2 TRBJ2-3 TRBV7-3 TGTGCCAGCAGCTTTGGGCTAGCGGGAGATACGCAGTATTTT CASSFGLAGDTQYF
. . TRBJ2-7 TRBV6-5 TGTGCCAGCAGTTATGGGTTTCCGTCCTACGAGCAGTACTTC CASSYGFPSYEQYF
. . TRBJ1-1 TRBV14 TGTGCCAGCAGCCAATTACAGGTCACTGAAGCTTTCTTT CASSQLQVTEAFF
. TRBD1 TRBJ2-5 TRBV10-3 TGTGCCATCGGAGGAGTAGACAGGGGGACAGAGACCCAGTACTTC CAIGGVDRGTETQYF
. . TRBJ1-2 TRBV10-3 TGTGCCATCAATAGGGCATTGACTGATGGCTACACCTTC CAINRALTDGYTF
once TRBD1 TRBJ1-4 TRBV14 TGTGCCAGCAGCCAAGGCCCGGGGGACAGGACTTTTGCAACTAATGAAAAACTGTTTTTT CASSQGPGDRTFATNEKLFF
. . TRBJ2-3 TRBV5-1 TGCGCCAGCAGCTTGGACGGAGATACGCAGTATTTT CASSLDGDTQYF
. TRBD2 TRBJ2-7 TRBV5-1 TGCGCCACCGCGAGTGGACTAGCGAGCGACGAGCAGTACTTC CATASGLASDEQYF
. . TRBJ1-4 TRBV9 TGTGCCAGCAGCCCAGAGGGTAGGTCGCAGAGGGAAAAACTGTTTTTT CASSPEGRSQREKLFF
. TRBD2 TRBJ2-3 TRBV18 TGTGCCAGCTCACGCACTAGCGGGAGGGCTGGAGATACGCAGTATTTT CASSRTSGRAGDTQYF
. . TRBJ2-5 TRBV7-2 TGTGCCAGCAGCTTAACTACCATGACCCAGTACTTC CASSLTTMTQYF
. . TRBJ1-5 TRBV30 TGTGCCTGGAGTGCATTATCCGGGACCGACCACAATCAGCCCCAGCATTTT CAWSALSGTDHNQPQHF
. . TRBJ2-5 TRBV28 TGTGCCAGCAGTTCCTTGGTTCGTCCCCAAGAGACCCAGTACTTC CASSSLVRPQETQYF
. . TRBJ2-7 TRBV2 TGTGCCAGCAGACCCCCGGGACGAGTCTCCTACGAGCAGTACTTC CASRPPGRVSYEQYF
. . TRBJ2-3 TRBV14 TGTGCCAGCAGCCAACAGCTAGCGAGCACAGATACGCAGTATTTT CASSQQLASTDTQYF
. . TRBJ1-5 TRBV19 TGTGCCAGTAGTAATAACAGGAATCAGCCCCAGCATTTT CASSNNRNQPQHF
. . TRBJ2-7 TRBV30 TGTGCCTGGAGTGACAGGTACGAGCAGTACTTC CAWSDRYEQYF
. TRBD2 TRBJ2-1 TRBV9 TGTGCCAGCAGCGTAGCGGGTAGCGGGAGTGGTAATGAGCAGTTCTTC CASSVAGSGSGNEQFF
. . TRBJ2-7 TRBV27 TGTGCCAGCAGCGAATACGGGAGTGGTTCCCGTTACGAGCAGTACTTC CASSEYGSGSRYEQYF
. TRBD2 TRBJ2-1 TRBV2 TGTGCCAGCAGTGAAAGGACTAGCCCCCGAAAGAATGAGCAGTTCTTC CASSERTSPRKNEQFF
. . TRBJ1-1 TRBV11-3 TGTGCCAGCAGCGACAACAGGGATGAAGCTTTCTTT CASSDNRDEAFF
few . TRBJ1-5 TRBV2 TGTGCCAGCACCCGGCCCGGGCAGGGTGGTAATCAGCCCCAGCATTTT CASTRPGQGGNQPQHF
. . TRBJ1-1 TRBV20-1 TGCAGTAAAACACGAAACACTGAAGCTTTCTTT CSKTRNTEAFF
few . TRBJ1-5 TRBV10-1 TGCGCCAGCAGTGCCCCCGGGGAGCCCCAGCATTTT CASSAPGEPQHF
. TRBD1 TRBJ1-4 TRBV28 TGTGCCAGCAGCCTCGGGACAGCGACTAATGAAAAACTGTTTTTT CASSLGTATNEKLFF
once TRBD1 TRBJ1-1 TRBV29-1 TGCAGCGTTGAGGGGGACAGGGGCTCGGTTGAAGCTTTCTTT CSVEGDRGSVEAFF
. . TRBJ1-1 TRBV4-2 TGTGCCAGCAGCCAAGTGGACGGCGGAAGGAACACTGAAGCTTTCTTT CASSQVDGGRNTEAFF
once . TRBJ1-1 TRBV21-1 TGTGCCAGCAGCACGAGGGGAGAGGGGAACACTGAAGCTTTCTTT CASSTRGEGNTEAFF
. TRBD1 TRBJ1-2 TRBV18 TGTGCCAGCTCACCATCGACAAGTGGACAGGGGGGCTATGGCTACACCTTC CASSPSTSGQGGYGYTF
. TRBD2 TRBJ2-5 TRBV5-1 TGCGCCAGCAGCTTGGGTAGCGGGGTAAAAGAGACCCAGTACTTC CASSLGSGVKETQYF
. TRBD2 TRBJ2-7 TRBV25-1 TGTGCCAGCAGTGAAGCGGGGGGCGCCCCGGGCGAGCAGTACTTC CASSEAGGAPGEQYF
few . TRBJ1-3 TRBV28 TGTGCCAGCAGTTCGGGACCTACCAACACCATATATTTT CASSSGPTNTIYF
. . TRBJ1-1 TRBV29-1 TGCAGCGTGGCAAGCTGGGAAGCTTTCTTT CSVASWEAFF
once . TRBJ2-1 TRBV5-4 TGTGCCAGCATGATCCAGGGCAGGTCCAATGAGCAGTTCTTC CASMIQGRSNEQFF